This T cell receptor (beta chain) is drawn from a study of T cell clonotyping in hematopoietic cell transplantation. The wider study: Recipients' pretransplant samples followed cytoreduction.

The method was immunoSEQ multiplex PCR; TCRdb's version includes in-frame clones alone and lacks a portion of them. Of around 19,000 clones listed, 70% to 80% are singletons. Time point reported: recipient sample about 28 days before transplant, after cytoreduction. Recipient blood drawn about 28 days pretransplant and days 30, 100, 180 after. Note on this clone: Its antigen is still unknown.

General study points: Cells were unsorted, so CD4 and CD8 contributions were not separated. Pathologically expanded recipient clonotypes increased progressively from day 30 to day 180 as diversity fell.

The sample was peripheral blood mononuclear cells, taken before stem cell transplant. This TCR derives from a man between 60 and 75 years old with acute myeloid leukemia. Some clones in this sample may be carry-over from other donors' samples.

The CDR3 sequence is CASSEWTGGDEQYF. Here the CDR3 DNA reads TGCGCCAGCAGCGAATGGACAGGTGGAGACGAGCAGTACTTC. The chain links TRBV4-1 to TRBJ2-7; the match to TRBD1 covers 7 bases. CDR3 length: 14 amino acids. Germline V gene lookup returns CDR1 MGHRA and CDR2 YSYEKL. V lost 5 bases and J lost 5; bases outside the gene matches: 9.